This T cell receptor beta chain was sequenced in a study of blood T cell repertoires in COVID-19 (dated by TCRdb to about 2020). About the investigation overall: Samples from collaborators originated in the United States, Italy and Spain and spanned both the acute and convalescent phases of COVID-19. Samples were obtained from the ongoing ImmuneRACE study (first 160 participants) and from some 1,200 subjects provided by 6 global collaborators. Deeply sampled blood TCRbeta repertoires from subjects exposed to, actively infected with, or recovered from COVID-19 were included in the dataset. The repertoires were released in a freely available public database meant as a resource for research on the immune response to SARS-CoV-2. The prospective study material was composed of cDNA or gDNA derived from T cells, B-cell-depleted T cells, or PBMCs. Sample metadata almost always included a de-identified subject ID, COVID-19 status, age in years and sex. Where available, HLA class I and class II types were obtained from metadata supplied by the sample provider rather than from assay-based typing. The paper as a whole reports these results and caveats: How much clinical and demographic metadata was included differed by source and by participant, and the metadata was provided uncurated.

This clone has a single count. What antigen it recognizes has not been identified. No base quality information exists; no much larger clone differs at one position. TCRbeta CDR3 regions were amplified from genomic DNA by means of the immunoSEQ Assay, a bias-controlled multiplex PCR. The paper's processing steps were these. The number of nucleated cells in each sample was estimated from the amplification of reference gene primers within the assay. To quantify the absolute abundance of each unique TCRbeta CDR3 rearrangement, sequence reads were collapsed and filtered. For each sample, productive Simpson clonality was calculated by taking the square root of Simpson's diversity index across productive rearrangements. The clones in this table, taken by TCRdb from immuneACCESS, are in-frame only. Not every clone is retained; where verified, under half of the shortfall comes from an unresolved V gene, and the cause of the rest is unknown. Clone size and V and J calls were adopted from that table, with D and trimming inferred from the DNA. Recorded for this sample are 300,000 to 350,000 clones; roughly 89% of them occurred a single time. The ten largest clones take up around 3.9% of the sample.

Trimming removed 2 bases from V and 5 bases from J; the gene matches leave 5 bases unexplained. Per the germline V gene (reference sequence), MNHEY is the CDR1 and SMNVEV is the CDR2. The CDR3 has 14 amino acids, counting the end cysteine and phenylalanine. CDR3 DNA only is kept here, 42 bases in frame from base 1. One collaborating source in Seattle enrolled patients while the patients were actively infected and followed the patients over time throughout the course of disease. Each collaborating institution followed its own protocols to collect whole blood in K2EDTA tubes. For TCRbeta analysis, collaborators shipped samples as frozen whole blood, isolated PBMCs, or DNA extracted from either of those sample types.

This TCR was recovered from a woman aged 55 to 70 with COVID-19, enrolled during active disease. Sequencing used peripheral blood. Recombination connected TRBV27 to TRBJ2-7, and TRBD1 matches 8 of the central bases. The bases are TGTGCCAGCAGTTTAGGAGCAGGGGGCAACGAGCAGTACTTC. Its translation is CASSLGAGGNEQYF.